Each of the 13 T cell receptor beta chains below was sequenced from the same sample in a study of blood T cells in healthy people across ages. A second PCR of 7 to 11 cycles used a sample-barcoded 5' primer and a J-beta primer mix. A single record per CDR3 protein comes from TCRdb applying MiXCR to the 5' RACE reads. In the table there are under 1,000,000 distinct CDR3 sequences, roughly 40% of which are singletons. The sequenced material came from blood. Receptors originate from a man younger than 35 in good health.

The gene calls are TRBV4-2 and TRBJ1-4, with D tentatively TRBD1 (5 bases). The germline V and J ends were trimmed by 0 bases and 7 bases, with 15 bases remaining between them. Germline values: CDR1 LGHNA, CDR2 YNFKEQ. This CDR3 is built from 16 residues. The CDR3 spells CASSQDDSGSSEKLFF. CDR3 DNA: TGTGCCAGCAGCCAAGATGACTCAGGGTCGAGTGAAAAACTGTTTTTT.

The chain employs TRBV2 and TRBJ2-4; D call uncertain. Germline V gene data show CDR1 as SNHLY and CDR2 as FYNNEI. Trimming cost V 3 bases and J 7 bases, with 4 bases left between them. This CDR3 comprises 11 residues. The CDR3, as DNA: TGTGCCAGCAGTGATCTCAACATTCAGTACTTC. It yields the protein CASSDLNIQYF.

The chain is built from TRBV5-1 and TRBJ2-1; D may be TRBD1 (5 bases). The DNA end is more similar to TRBJ2-7, so the J call may be wrong. This CDR3 contains 15 residues. CDR1 is SGHRS, CDR2 YFSETQ, per germline. This CDR3 reads CASSLQEASYNEQYF. The CDR3 DNA reads TGCGCCAGCAGCCTACAGGAAGCATCCTACAATGAGCAGTACTTC.

The chain is built from TRBV6-5 and TRBJ2-3; D is undetermined. Germline assignment: CDR1 MNHEY and CDR2 SVGAGI. The CDR3 spans 12 residues. Between the trimmed V and J ends, which lost 6 bases and 9 bases, there was a span of 13 bases. CDR3 residues: CASRGLERTQYF. CDR3 nucleotide sequence: TGTGCCAGCAGAGGTCTAGAGAGAACGCAGTATTTT.

The table lists this clonotype with a count of one. The rearrangement joins TRBV20-1 to TRBJ2-4; 7 nucleotides match TRBD2. TRBJ2-5 explains the end of the DNA better; the J call may be wrong. The CDR3 loop spans 13 amino acids. CDR1 is DFQATT and CDR2 is SNEGSKA in the germline V gene (reference sequence). CDR3: CSAPGTNGETQYF. CDR3 nucleotide sequence: TGCAGTGCACCAGGGACTAATGGAGAGACCCAGTACTTC.

The rearrangement links TRBV6-5 to TRBJ2-6, with D unclear. Germline V CDR1 and CDR2: MNHEY, SVGAGI. The V and J ends lost 4 bases and 0 bases respectively, with 7 bases between them. This CDR3 is 15 amino acids long. CDR3 amino acids: CASSWINSGANVLTF. CDR3 in DNA: TGTGCCAGCAGTTGGATAAACTCTGGGGCCAACGTCCTGACTTTC.

About this clonotype: A much larger clone lies one base from this, so it may be a read error. The chain uses TRBV7-9 and TRBJ2-4; D possibly corresponds to TRBD2 (7 bases). The CDR3 extends over 14 amino acids. Germline V CDR1 and CDR2: SEHNR, FQNEAQ (reference sequence). The CDR3 loop reads CAGSIQTGLREQYF. DNA for the CDR3: TGTGCCGGCAGTATCCAGACAGGACTGCGGGAGCAGTACTTC.

Remarks on this clonotype: A junction end diverges from the germline sequence, so it may reflect a read error. The chain links TRBV5-1 to TRBJ2-1; 12 nucleotides match TRBD2. The CDR3 spans 14 residues. CDR1 and CDR2 from the germline V gene are SGHRS and YFSETQ. CDR3 in amino acids: CAGSTSGGKETQFF. The DNA for the CDR3 is TGCGCCGGCAGCACTAGCGGGGGGAAAGAGACCCAGTTCTTC.

This clonotype showed up just a few times. The chain joins TRBV29-1 to TRBJ2-1, with D hard to call. Germline V lookup: CDR1 SQVTM, CDR2 ANQGSEA. The CDR3 is 13 residues long. Trimming pared 6 bases from V and 7 bases from J, leaving 16 bases between. This chain's CDR3 is CSVLGPPRNEQFF. The CDR3 region has the DNA TGCAGCGTCCTCGGACCCCCGAGGAATGAGCAGTTCTTC.

Only a few counts were recorded for this clonotype. The chain combines TRBV6-6 with TRBJ2-1; 10 bases align to TRBD2. V lost 6 bases to trimming and J lost 10 bases; unmatched junction nucleotides: 9. The germline V gene has CDR1 MNHNY and CDR2 SVGAGI (reference sequence). CDR3 length: 14 residues. The CDR3 is CASRGSGGRQEQFF. In DNA form, the CDR3 reads TGTGCCAGCAGAGGTAGCGGGGGGCGTCAGGAGCAGTTCTTC.

Only a few counts were recorded for this clonotype. The J gene is TRBJ2-1, the V gene TRBV6-5; the match to TRBD1 covers 7 bases. The CDR3 has 12 residues. Germline V lookup: CDR1 MNHEY, CDR2 SVGAGI. Unmatched junction bases numbered 5, after V lost 5 bases and J lost 10 bases. In DNA form, the CDR3 reads TGTGCCAGCAGTCGGGACAGAGGAGAGCAGTTCTTC. It is translated as CASSRDRGEQFF.

This clonotype came up a few times. As DNA, the CDR3 is TGCGCCAGCAGCTTCGCCGGACTAGCGGGGACCAACCCGGCCCACACAGATACGCAGTATTTT. It translates to CASSFAGLAGTNPAHTDTQYF. The genes are TRBV5-1 and TRBJ2-3; TRBD2 matches at 12 bases. Losses at the gene ends were 2 bases for V and 2 bases for J; bases not matched to a gene: 18. Germline assignment: CDR1 SGHRS and CDR2 YFSETQ. The CDR3 length is 21 residues.

The rearrangement joins TRBV12-3 or TRBV12-4 to TRBJ2-7; D gene unclear. With 10 bases removed from V and 0 bases from J, the gap between germline ends came to 10 bases. The CDR3 runs 12 residues. This chain's CDR3 is CATGRDSYEQYF. The CDR3 nucleotides read TGTGCCACAGGTAGGGACTCCTACGAGCAGTACTTC.